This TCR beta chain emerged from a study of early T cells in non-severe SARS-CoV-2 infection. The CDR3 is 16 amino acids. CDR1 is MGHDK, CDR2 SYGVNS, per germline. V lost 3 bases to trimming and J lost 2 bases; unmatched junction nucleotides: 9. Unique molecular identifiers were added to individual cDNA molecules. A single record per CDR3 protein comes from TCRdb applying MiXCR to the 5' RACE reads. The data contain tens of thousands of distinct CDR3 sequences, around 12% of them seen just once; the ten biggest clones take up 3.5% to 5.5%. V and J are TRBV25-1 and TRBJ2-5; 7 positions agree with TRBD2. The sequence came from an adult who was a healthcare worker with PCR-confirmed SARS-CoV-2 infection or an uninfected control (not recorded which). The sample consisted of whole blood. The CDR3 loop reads CASSDPPGREQETQYF. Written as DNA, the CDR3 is TGTGCCAGCAGTGATCCCCCAGGGAGGGAGCAAGAGACCCAGTACTTC. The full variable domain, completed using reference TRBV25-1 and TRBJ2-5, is EADIYQTPRYLVIGTGKKITLECSQTMGHDKMYWYQQDPGMELHLIHYSYGVNSTEKGDLSSESTVSRIRTEHFPLTLESARPSHTSQYLCASSDPPGREQETQYFGPGTRLLVL.